Sequencing of this T cell receptor (beta chain) was carried out in a study of cytomegalovirus exposure and HLA in healthy donors. J lost 2 bases, V lost 6 bases, and 3 bases had no gene match. Germline-derived CDR1 and CDR2 are MNHEY and SVGAGI. The CDR3 spans 13 residues. The PCR was carried out with 60 Vbeta primers and 13 Jbeta primers. Using immunoSEQ multiplex PCR, the repertoire was profiled, and TCRdb retains in-frame clones only, with some absent. Among some 140,000 clones, 74% were seen once, and the ten largest hold around 2.3%. V and J are TRBV6-5 and TRBJ2-5, with 7 nucleotides matching TRBD1. The sequencing sample was made of PBMCs. The clonotype comes from a man aged 25 to 40 in good health and CMV-seronegative. The CDR3 sequence is CASRDRVQETQYF. CDR3 sequence (DNA): TGTGCCAGCAGAGACAGGGTACAAGAGACCCAGTACTTC.